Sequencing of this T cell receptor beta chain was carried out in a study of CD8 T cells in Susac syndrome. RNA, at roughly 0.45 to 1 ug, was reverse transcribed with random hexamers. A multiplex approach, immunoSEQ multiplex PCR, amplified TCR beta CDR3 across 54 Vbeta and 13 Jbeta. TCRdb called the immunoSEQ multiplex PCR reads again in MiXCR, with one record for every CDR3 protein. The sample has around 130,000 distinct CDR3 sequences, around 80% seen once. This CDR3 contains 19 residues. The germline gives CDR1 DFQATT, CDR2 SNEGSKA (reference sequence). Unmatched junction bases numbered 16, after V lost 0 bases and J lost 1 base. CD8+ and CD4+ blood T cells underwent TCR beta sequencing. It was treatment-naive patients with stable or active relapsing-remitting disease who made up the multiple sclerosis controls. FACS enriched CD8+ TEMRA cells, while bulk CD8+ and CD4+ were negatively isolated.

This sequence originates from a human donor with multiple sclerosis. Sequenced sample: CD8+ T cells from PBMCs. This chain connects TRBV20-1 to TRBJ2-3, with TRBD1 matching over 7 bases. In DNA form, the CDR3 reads TGCAGTGCTAGAGATCTCTCGACAGGGATCCTTTACGGCACAGATACGCAGTATTTT. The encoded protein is CSARDLSTGILYGTDTQYF.